This is a list of T cell receptor beta chains from one sample in a study of T cell repertoires in cytomegalovirus infection. TCRdb reanalysed the reads using MiXCR and keeps one entry per CDR3 protein. The data contain approximately 500,000 distinct CDR3 sequences, more than 15% of them seen just once; the ten biggest clones take up under 30%. The sequencing sample was made of CD8+ T cells from PBMCs. Receptor source: a human donor in good health (CMV status not recorded). Some clones in this sample may be carry-over from other donors' samples. Both conserved end residues are part of each CDR3. The order of the fields is V gene, J gene, clone size, D gene, CDR3 DNA, CDR3 protein. The D gene is left open where the match is weak. A row's size may be missing; if present it is once, few, many or a size class.

TRBV30	TRBJ1-1	few	NA	TGTGCCTGGAGGCCCCTAATGAACACTGAAGCTTTCTTT	CAWRPLMNTEAFF
TRBV29-1	TRBJ1-2	few	NA	TGCAGCGTTGAGGGGATCAATTTCAACTATGGCTACACCTTC	CSVEGINFNYGYTF
TRBV7-6	TRBJ2-7	many	TRBD2	TGTGCCAGCAGCTCGAGACTAGCGGCTGAGCAGTACTTC	CASSSRLAAEQYF
TRBV6-1	TRBJ1-4	many	NA	TGTGCCAGCAGTATTAATCGACAGGCGGCTAATGAAAAACTGTTTTTT	CASSINRQAANEKLFF
TRBV7-9	TRBJ1-2	many	NA	TGTGCCAGCAGTGAGACAGAAATAGCAAACTATGGCTACACCTTC	CASSETEIANYGYTF
TRBV7-3	TRBJ2-7	many	NA	TGTGCCAGCAGCCCCGATGGGGGCAAGTCCTACGAGCAGTACTTC	CASSPDGGKSYEQYF
TRBV12-5	TRBJ2-1	NA	NA	TGTGCTAGTGGTGAGGAGTACAATGAGCAGTTCTTC	CASGEEYNEQFF
TRBV5-1	TRBJ2-2	NA	NA	TGCGCCAGCGATGCGGAGGGGCGTGGGAAAACCGGGGAGCTGTTTTTT	CASDAEGRGKTGELFF
TRBV7-9	TRBJ2-5	NA	NA	TGTGCCAGCAGCTCCGGGGTGAGGGGAGGAGAGACCCAGTACTTC	CASSSGVRGGETQYF
TRBV2	TRBJ2-2	few	NA	TGTGCCAGTCCAGGGGAAACCGGGGAGCTGTTTTTT	CASPGETGELFF
TRBV11-2	TRBJ2-5	many	NA	TGTGCCAGCAGCTTAGAGATCGGGCTAGACCAAGAGACCCAGTACTTC	CASSLEIGLDQETQYF
TRBV28	TRBJ2-3	few	TRBD2	TGTGCCAGCAGTTTATTCCTAGCGGGAGCGGCAGATACGCAGTATTTT	CASSLFLAGAADTQYF
TRBV7-4	TRBJ1-1	few	NA	TGTGCCAGCAGCCAAGAAAATCGGGGGGTCGGCACTGAAGCTTTCTTT	CASSQENRGVGTEAFF
TRBV4-1	TRBJ1-6	few	NA	TGCGCCAGCAGCCAACAGGGGAACTATTCACCCCTCCACTTT	CASSQQGNYSPLHF
TRBV14	TRBJ1-2	many	NA	TGTGCCAGCAGCCCACAGGACTATCCTAACTATGGCTACACCTTC	CASSPQDYPNYGYTF
TRBV7-9	TRBJ2-5	many	TRBD1	TGTGCCTCATCCTCGGGACAGCAAGAGACCCAGTACTTC	CASSSGQQETQYF
TRBV20-1	TRBJ2-3	few	TRBD1	TGCAGTGCTTCCCCACCCGGACAGGTATATCCAGATACGCAGTATTTT	CSASPPGQVYPDTQYF
TRBV27	TRBJ1-4	many	NA	TGTGCCAGCAGTTTCGTGAACAGACTGGGAGCTAATGAAAAACTGTTTTTT	CASSFVNRLGANEKLFF
TRBV6-1	TRBJ1-1	NA	NA	TGTGCCAGCAGCATGGACACCCGGGGCACTGAAGCTTTCTTT	CASSMDTRGTEAFF
TRBV4-2	TRBJ2-5	few	NA	TGTGCCAGCAGTTCCGTTCAGAAAGAGACCCAGTACTTC	CASSSVQKETQYF
TRBV20-1	TRBJ2-1	few	NA	TGCAGTGCTCTGGGGGCGGACAATGAGCAGTTCTTC	CSALGADNEQFF
TRBV6-5	TRBJ1-1	NA	NA	TGTGCCAGCAAACGTAAACTCTCGGGCAGAGCTTCTGAAGCTTTCTTT	CASKRKLSGRASEAFF
TRBV10-3	TRBJ2-1	NA	TRBD2	TGTGCCATCAAGCGGGAGGCGGGTGAGCAGTTCTTC	CAIKREAGEQFF